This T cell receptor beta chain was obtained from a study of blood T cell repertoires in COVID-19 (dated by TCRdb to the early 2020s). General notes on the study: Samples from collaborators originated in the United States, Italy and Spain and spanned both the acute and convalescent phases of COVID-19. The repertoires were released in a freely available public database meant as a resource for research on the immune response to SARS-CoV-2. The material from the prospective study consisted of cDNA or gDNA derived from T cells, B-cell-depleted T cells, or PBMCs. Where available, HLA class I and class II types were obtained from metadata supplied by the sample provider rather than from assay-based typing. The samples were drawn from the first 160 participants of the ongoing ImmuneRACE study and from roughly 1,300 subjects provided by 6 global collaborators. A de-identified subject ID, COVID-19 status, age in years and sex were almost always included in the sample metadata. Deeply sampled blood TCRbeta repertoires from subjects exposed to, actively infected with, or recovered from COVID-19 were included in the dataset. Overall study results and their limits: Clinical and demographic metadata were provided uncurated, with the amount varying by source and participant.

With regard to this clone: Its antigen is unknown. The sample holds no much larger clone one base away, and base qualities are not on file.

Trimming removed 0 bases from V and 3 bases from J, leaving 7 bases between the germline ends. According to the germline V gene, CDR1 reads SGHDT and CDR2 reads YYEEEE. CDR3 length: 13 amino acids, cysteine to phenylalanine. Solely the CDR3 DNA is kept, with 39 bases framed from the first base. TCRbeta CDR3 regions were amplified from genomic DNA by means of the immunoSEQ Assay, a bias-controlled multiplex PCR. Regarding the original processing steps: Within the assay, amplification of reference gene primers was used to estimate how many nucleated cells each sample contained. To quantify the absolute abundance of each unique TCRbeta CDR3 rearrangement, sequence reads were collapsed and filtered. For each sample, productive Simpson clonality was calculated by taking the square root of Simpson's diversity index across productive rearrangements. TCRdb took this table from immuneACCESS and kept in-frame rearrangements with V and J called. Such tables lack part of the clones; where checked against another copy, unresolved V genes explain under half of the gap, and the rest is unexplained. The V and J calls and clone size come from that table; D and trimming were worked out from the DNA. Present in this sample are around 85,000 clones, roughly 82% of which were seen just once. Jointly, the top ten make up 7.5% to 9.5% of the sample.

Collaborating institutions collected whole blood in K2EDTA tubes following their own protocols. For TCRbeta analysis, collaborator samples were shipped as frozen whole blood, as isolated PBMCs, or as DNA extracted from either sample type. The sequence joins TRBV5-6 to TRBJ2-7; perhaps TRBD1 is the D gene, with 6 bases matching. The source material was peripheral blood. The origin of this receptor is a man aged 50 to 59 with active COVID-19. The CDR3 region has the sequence CASSLGTVYEQYF. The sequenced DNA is TGTGCCAGCAGCTTGGGGACAGTCTACGAGCAGTACTTC.